This T cell receptor beta chain was sequenced in a study of T cells in Graves' hyperthyroidism and ophthalmopathy. RNA transcripts gave rise to amplified TCR beta CDR3 regions. Researchers ran a first-round RT-PCR on the TCR CDR3 using the HTBI primer set. One entry per CDR3 protein results from TCRdb running MiXCR on the multiplex PCR reads. The sample lists 250,000 to 400,000 distinct CDR3 sequences; roughly 15% were seen once. V dropped 7 bases and J dropped 4 bases, with 15 bases sitting between them. In germline, CDR1 is MDHEN, CDR2 SYDVKM. This CDR3 spans 14 amino acids. This clonotype has ten or more counts.

The receptor was isolated from a woman aged 40 to 49 with Graves' ophthalmopathy. Sequencing was carried out using blood. The J gene is TRBJ2-3, the V gene TRBV28; D assignment may be TRBD1 or TRBD2 (5 bases each). The CDR3 bases are TGTGCCAGCAATGGGGACGGAGGTTCAGATACGCAGTATTTT. This encodes CASNGDGGSDTQYF.